Sequencing of this T cell receptor beta chain was carried out in a study of blood T cell repertoires in COVID-19. Study-wide context: The analysed material was cDNA or gDNA that came from T cells, B-cell-depleted T cells, or PBMCs.

TCRdb's table, derived via immunoSEQ multiplex PCR, lists solely in-frame clones and lacks some. The table shows under 85,000 clones, with around 85% occurring only once. CDR3 length: 15 amino acids. CDR1 is SGHRS, CDR2 YFSETQ, per germline. J was trimmed by 0 bases and V by 4 bases; bases with no gene match: 4. The sample consisted of peripheral blood. This chain connects TRBV5-1 to TRBJ2-3, with TRBD1 matching 8 bases. This TCR came from a man between 40 and 49 years old with COVID-19, enrolled during active disease. The CDR3 region has the DNA TGCGCCAGCAGCGCAGGGGGCTTGAGCACAGATACGCAGTATTTT. This translates into CASSAGGLSTDTQYF.